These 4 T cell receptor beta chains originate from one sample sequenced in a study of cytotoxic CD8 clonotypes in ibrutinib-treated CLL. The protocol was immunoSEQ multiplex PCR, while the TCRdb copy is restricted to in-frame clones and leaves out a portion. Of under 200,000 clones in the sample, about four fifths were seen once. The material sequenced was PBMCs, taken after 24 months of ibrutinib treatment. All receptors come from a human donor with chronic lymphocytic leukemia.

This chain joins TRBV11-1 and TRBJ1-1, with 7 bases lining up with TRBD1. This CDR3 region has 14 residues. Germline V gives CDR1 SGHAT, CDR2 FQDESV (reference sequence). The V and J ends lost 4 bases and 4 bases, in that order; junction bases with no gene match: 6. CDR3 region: CASSWGRGSTEAFF. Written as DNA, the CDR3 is TGTGCCAGCAGCTGGGGCAGGGGGAGCACTGAAGCTTTCTTT.

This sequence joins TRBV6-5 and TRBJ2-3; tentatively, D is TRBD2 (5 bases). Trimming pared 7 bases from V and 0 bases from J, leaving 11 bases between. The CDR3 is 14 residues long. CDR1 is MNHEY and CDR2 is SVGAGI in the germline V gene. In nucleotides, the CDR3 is TGTGCCAGCATGCCTAGCTTTAGCACAGATACGCAGTATTTT. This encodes CASMPSFSTDTQYF.

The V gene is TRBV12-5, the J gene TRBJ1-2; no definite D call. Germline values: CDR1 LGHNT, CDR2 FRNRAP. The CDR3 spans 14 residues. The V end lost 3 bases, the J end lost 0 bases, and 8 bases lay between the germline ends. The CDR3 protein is CASGFGSTNYGYTF. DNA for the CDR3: TGTGCTAGTGGTTTTGGTAGCACTAACTATGGCTACACCTTC.

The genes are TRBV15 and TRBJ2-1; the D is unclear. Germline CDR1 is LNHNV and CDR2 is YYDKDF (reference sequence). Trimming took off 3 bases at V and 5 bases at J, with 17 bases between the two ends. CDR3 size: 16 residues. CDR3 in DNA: TGTGCCACCAGCAGCTTCTACGTATTCAACGACAATGAGCAGTTCTTC. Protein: CATSSFYVFNDNEQFF. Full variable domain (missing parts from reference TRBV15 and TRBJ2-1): DAMVIQNPRYQVTQFGKPVTLSCSQTLNHNVMYWYQQKSSQAPKLLFHYYDKDFNNEADTPDNFQSRRPNTSFCFLDIRSPGLGDTAMYLCATSSFYVFNDNEQFFGPGTRLTVL.